Below are 27 T cell receptor beta chains sequenced from a single sample in a study of beta chain features in type 1 diabetes. What was sequenced were expressed TCRB transcripts, since all of the isolated RNA had been reverse transcribed. Data came from immunoSEQ multiplex PCR; TCRdb stores just in-frame clones and leaves some out. The repertoire holds roughly 150,000 clones, with 9% to 10% as singletons. Sequencing was carried out using central memory CD4+ T cells from blood. The receptors here all came from a woman aged 18-29 years in good health.

This clone was seen a few times. The rearrangement uses TRBV5-6 and TRBJ2-7; maybe TRBD2 (5 bases). The V and J ends lost 5 bases and 7 bases respectively, with 19 bases between them. Germline V lookup: CDR1 SGHDT, CDR2 YYEEEE. The CDR3 covers 14 residues. The CDR3 here is CASRGRGVAREQYF. The CDR3, as DNA: TGTGCCAGCAGAGGCCGGGGAGTAGCGAGAGAGCAGTACTTC.

This clone was detected only a few times. Written as DNA, the CDR3 is TGTGCCTGGAGTATCTCGGATACGCAGTATTTT. It codes for CAWSISDTQYF. The chain recombines TRBV30 with TRBJ2-3; D ambiguous. CDR1 is GTSNPN, CDR2 SVGIG, per germline (reference sequence). The germline V and J ends were trimmed by 2 bases and 6 bases, with 6 bases remaining between them. The CDR3 totals 11 residues. The full variable domain, in which reference TRBV30 and TRBJ2-3 provide the parts outside the CDR3, is SQTIHQWPATLVQPVGSPLSLECTVEGTSNPNLYWYRQAAGRGLQLLFYSVGIGQISSEVPQNLSASRPQDRQFILSSKKLLLSDSGFYLCAWSISDTQYFGPGTRLTVL.

The chain joins TRBV7-6 to TRBJ1-6; TRBD1 is a possible D gene (5 bases). Germline V gives CDR1 SGHVS, CDR2 FNYEAQ. Trimming pared 3 bases from V and 9 bases from J, leaving 12 bases between. The CDR3 extends over 14 amino acids. This CDR3 reads CASSLGEGTSPLHF. CDR3 nucleotide sequence: TGTGCCAGCAGCTTGGGGGAGGGTACTTCACCCCTCCACTTT.

The chain links TRBV7-2 to TRBJ1-1, with D unclear. Germline CDR1 reads SGHTA; CDR2 reads FQGNSA. The CDR3 runs to 13 residues. Trimming removed 3 bases at V and 1 base at J, with 6 bases between. In DNA, the CDR3 is TGTGCCAGCAGCTTTAAAGCGAACACTGAAGCTTTCTTT. This gives the protein CASSFKANTEAFF.

This clone occurred a few times. The chain carries TRBV25-1 and TRBJ1-1, with TRBD1 identical over 8 bases. Germline V gene lookup returns CDR1 MGHDK and CDR2 SYGVNS. After removal of 6 bases from V and 3 bases from J, the junction contained 6 bases not matched to a gene. This CDR3 is built from 14 residues. CDR3 nucleotides: TGTGCCAGCAGCCAGACAGGGGTTTACACTGAAGCTTTCTTT. Translation: CASSQTGVYTEAFF. The full variable domain, its missing parts supplied by reference TRBV25-1 and TRBJ1-1, is EADIYQTPRYLVIGTGKKITLECSQTMGHDKMYWYQQDPGMELHLIHYSYGVNSTEKGDLSSESTVSRIRTEHFPLTLESARPSHTSQYLCASSQTGVYTEAFFGQGTRLTVV.

This clone has a handful of counts. The chain links TRBV11-2 to TRBJ1-1, with D hard to call. The CDR3 is made up of 14 amino acids. Trimming removed 0 bases at V and 7 bases at J, with 12 bases between. CDR1 is SGHAT, CDR2 FQNNGV, per germline. The chain's CDR3 is CASSLDRREGEAFF. The CDR3 region has the DNA TGTGCCAGCAGCTTAGACAGGAGGGAAGGTGAAGCTTTCTTT.

A remark on this clone: The same CDR3 is also encoded by other DNA sequences in this sample. This chain connects TRBV9 to TRBJ2-6; 8 nucleotides match TRBD1. The J segment lost 1 base and the V segment lost 0 bases, leaving 6 bases of the junction unmatched. The germline V gene has CDR1 SGDLS and CDR2 YYNGEE. The CDR3 has 18 residues. The CDR3 here is CASSVVGQGSSGANVLTF. CDR3 DNA: TGTGCCAGCAGCGTAGTCGGACAGGGCTCGTCTGGGGCCAACGTCCTGACTTTC.

This clone was observed a few times. V gene TRBV11-2 combines with J gene TRBJ2-2; no firm D call. V lost 1 base and J 8 bases, leaving 8 bases between the germline ends. From germline, CDR1 is SGHAT and CDR2 FQNNGV. The length of the CDR3 is 13 residues. This CDR3 is CASSLGWQGELFF. The CDR3 bases are TGTGCCAGCAGCTTAGGGTGGCAGGGGGAGCTGTTTTTT. The variable domain in full, with the rest retrieved from reference TRBV11-2 and TRBJ2-2, is EAGVAQSPRYKIIEKRQSVAFWCNPISGHATLYWYQQILGQGPKLLIQFQNNGVVDDSQLPKDRFSAERLKGVDSTLKIQPAKLEDSAVYLCASSLGWQGELFFGEGSRLTVL.

The J gene is TRBJ2-5, the V gene TRBV6-5; 9 nucleotides line up with TRBD2. The length of the CDR3 is 15 residues. With V trimmed by 2 bases and J by 4 bases, 5 bases remained unmatched. CDR1 is MNHEY, CDR2 SVGAGI, per germline. The CDR3 loop reads CASSYGSGRGETQYF. Written as DNA, the CDR3 is TGTGCCAGCAGTTACGGTAGCGGGAGAGGAGAGACCCAGTACTTC.

The chain couples TRBV4-2 to TRBJ1-5; weak D call: TRBD1 (5 bases). Germline loops: CDR1 LGHNA, CDR2 YNFKEQ. Trimming removed 0 bases from V and 7 bases from J, with 13 bases in between. This CDR3 is built from 15 residues. CDR3 in DNA: TGTGCCAGCAGCCAAGATACGGGGGGAGGACAGCCCCAGCATTTT. As protein: CASSQDTGGGQPQHF.

V usage is TRBV5-1 and J usage is TRBJ2-5; D possibly corresponds to TRBD2 (5 bases). V lost 3 bases and J lost 7, with 13 bases in between. Germline lookup yields CDR1 SGHRS and CDR2 YFSETQ. The CDR3 has 13 amino acids. CDR3 in amino acids: CASSSNIRGTQYF. The CDR3 nucleotides are TGCGCCAGCAGCTCCAACATACGGGGGACCCAGTACTTC.

This clone has just a few counts. V usage is TRBV11-2 and J usage is TRBJ2-5; 7 bases align to TRBD1. Per germline, CDR1 SGHAT and CDR2 FQNNGV. This CDR3 comprises 14 residues. With V trimmed by 5 bases and J by 5 bases, 8 bases remained unmatched. Written as DNA, the CDR3 is TGTGCCAGCAGCGGGCGGACAGGTTGGGAGACCCAGTACTTC. It yields the protein CASSGRTGWETQYF.

The CDR3 spells CASTTGGWETQYF. The CDR3 bases are TGTGCCAGTACCACAGGGGGCTGGGAGACCCAGTACTTC. This chain connects TRBV19 to TRBJ2-5; 9 bases match TRBD1. Losses at the gene ends were 7 bases for V and 5 bases for J; bases not matched to a gene: 5. Germline-derived CDR1 and CDR2 are LNHDA and SQIVND (reference sequence). The CDR3 is 13 amino acids.

This clone was detected a few times. The chain is built from TRBV18 and TRBJ2-1; 7 bases align to TRBD1. Germline assignment: CDR1 KGHSH and CDR2 LQKENI. The CDR3 has 16 residues. The V and J ends lost 0 bases and 5 bases, in that order; junction bases with no gene match: 7. In nucleotides, the CDR3 is TGTGCCAGCTCACCACCGATAGGGACAGCTCACAATGAGCAGTTCTTC. Its protein product is CASSPPIGTAHNEQFF.

V and J are TRBV11-2 and TRBJ2-1, with 7 bases matching TRBD1. This CDR3 contains 15 residues. The germline CDR1 and CDR2 sequences are SGHAT and FQNNGV. Trimming removed 6 bases from V and 2 bases from J; junction bases left unmatched: 7. For the CDR3, the DNA is TGTGCCAGCAGTTCCGACAGGGCGGCCTACAATGAGCAGTTCTTC. Translation: CASSSDRAAYNEQFF. Full variable domain (outside the CDR3, taken from reference TRBV11-2 and TRBJ2-1): EAGVAQSPRYKIIEKRQSVAFWCNPISGHATLYWYQQILGQGPKLLIQFQNNGVVDDSQLPKDRFSAERLKGVDSTLKIQPAKLEDSAVYLCASSSDRAAYNEQFFGPGTRLTVL.

V gene TRBV7-9 combines with J gene TRBJ2-3; 7 bases map to TRBD2. This CDR3 spans 11 amino acids. Germline trimming cut 9 bases from V and 8 bases from J; bases unmatched to any gene: 5. Germline V gene lookup returns CDR1 SEHNR and CDR2 FQNEAQ (reference sequence). CDR3 sequence (DNA): TGTGCCAGTCGGGGGAGGGGTACGCAGTATTTT. It encodes CASRGRGTQYF.

The genes are TRBV15 and TRBJ1-2; 9 nucleotides match TRBD1. The CDR3 loop spans 13 amino acids. Germline assignment: CDR1 LNHNV and CDR2 YYDKDF (reference sequence). V lost 3 bases and J lost 14; bases outside the gene matches: 10. In DNA, the CDR3 is TGTGCCACCAGCAGTGGACAGGGGAATGGCATAACCTTC. Protein sequence: CATSSGQGNGITF.

The V call is TRBV18, the J call TRBJ1-1, with TRBD1 matching over 7 bases. After removal of 6 bases from V and 4 bases from J, the junction contained 8 bases not matched to a gene. The CDR3 is made up of 14 amino acids. Germline CDR1 reads KGHSH; CDR2 reads LQKENI. Written as DNA, the CDR3 is TGTGCCAGCTCCCCAACAGGGGTAATCACTGAAGCTTTCTTT. Protein sequence: CASSPTGVITEAFF. Together with reference TRBV18 and TRBJ1-1, the CDR3 gives the full variable domain: NAGVMQNPRHLVRRRGQEARLRCSPMKGHSHVYWYRQLPEEGLKFMVYLQKENIIDESGMPKERFSAEFPKEGPSILRIQQVVRGDSAAYFCASSPTGVITEAFFGQGTRLTVV.

This clone turned up a few times. This chain joins TRBV9 and TRBJ2-5; tentative D call: TRBD2 (6 bases). The V end was cut by 0 bases, the J end by 4 bases, with 13 bases between. Per the germline V gene, CDR1 is SGDLS and CDR2 is YYNGEE. The CDR3 sequence is 15 residues long. As DNA, the CDR3 is TGTGCCAGCAGCGTAGGGGCGGGATCATTAGAGACCCAGTACTTC. Its translation is CASSVGAGSLETQYF.

J is TRBJ1-1 and V is TRBV5-1; no clear D. V dropped 1 base and J dropped 0 bases, with 10 bases sitting between them. This CDR3 has 15 amino acids. CDR1 and CDR2 (germline): SGHRS, YFSETQ. The CDR3 spells CASSLSAMLNTEAFF. Here the CDR3 DNA reads TGCGCCAGCAGCTTGAGCGCCATGCTGAACACTGAAGCTTTCTTT.

The V and J genes are TRBV4-3 and TRBJ1-3; D possibly corresponds to TRBD1 (5 bases). Germline CDR1 LGHNA, CDR2 YSLEER. V was clipped by 7 bases and J by 4 bases, with 17 bases between them. The CDR3 loop spans 15 amino acids. The CDR3: CASTPQGLRGNTIYF. The CDR3 DNA reads TGCGCCAGCACGCCCCAGGGCCTGCGGGGAAACACCATATATTTT.

This clone came up many times. The chain has TRBV7-2 and TRBJ1-4; no definite D call. Germline V gives CDR1 SGHTA, CDR2 FQGNSA. CDR3 length equals 15 residues. With 6 bases removed from V and 8 bases from J, the gap between germline ends came to 19 bases. This CDR3 is CASSTFGERTEKLFF. CDR3 nucleotide sequence: TGTGCCAGCAGTACGTTCGGGGAAAGGACCGAAAAACTGTTTTTT. Full variable domain (remainder filled in from reference TRBV7-2 and TRBJ1-4): GAGVSQSPSNKVTEKGKDVELRCDPISGHTALYWYRQSLGQGLEFLIYFQGNSAPDKSGLPSDRFSAERTGGSVSTLTIQRTQQEDSAVYLCASSTFGERTEKLFFGSGTQLSVL.

There are a few counts of this clone. The chain carries TRBV9 and TRBJ2-7; 10 bases map to TRBD2. The V gene end was trimmed by 0 bases and the J gene end by 2 bases; junction bases not matched to a gene: 11. The CDR3 runs 18 residues. CDR1 and CDR2 (germline): SGDLS, YYNGEE. CDR3 in amino acids: CASSVGDSGRPSTYEQYF. CDR3 bases: TGTGCCAGCAGCGTAGGAGATAGCGGGAGGCCCTCAACCTACGAGCAGTACTTC. Using reference TRBV9 and TRBJ2-7 for the parts outside the CDR3, the full variable domain is DSGVTQTPKHLITATGQRVTLRCSPRSGDLSVYWYQQSLDQGLQFLIQYYNGEERAKGNILERFSAQQFPDLHSELNLSSLELGDSALYFCASSVGDSGRPSTYEQYFGPGTRLTVT.

This clone was found many times. This chain uses TRBV2 with TRBJ1-6, with D perhaps matching TRBD1 (6 bases). This CDR3 is 13 amino acids long. V was trimmed by 10 bases and J by 6 bases, leaving 13 bases between them. CDR1 is SNHLY and CDR2 is FYNNEI in the germline V gene. The CDR3 coding sequence is TGTGCCACCAAGGGGGAGGGTAATTCACCCCTCCACTTT. Encoded protein: CATKGEGNSPLHF.

Comments on this clone: Distinct nucleotide sequences in the sample also encode this CDR3. The rearrangement joins TRBV4-1 to TRBJ2-5; TRBD1 matches 7 bases. The J segment lost 1 base and the V segment lost 0 bases, leaving 5 bases of the junction unmatched. The CDR3 contains 16 residues. CDR1 and CDR2 from the germline V gene are MGHRA and YSYEKL. This CDR3 reads CASSQDPRGSQETQYF. The CDR3 DNA reads TGCGCCAGCAGCCAAGATCCCAGGGGGAGCCAAGAGACCCAGTACTTC.

Only a few counts were recorded for this clone. The J gene is TRBJ2-5, the V gene TRBV4-2; 7 bases are a match to TRBD2. CDR1 and CDR2 from the germline V gene are LGHNA and YNFKEQ. Germline trimming cut 2 bases from V and 4 bases from J; bases unmatched to any gene: 10. There are 16 residues in the CDR3. CDR3 nucleotide sequence: TGTGCCAGCAGCCAACGCCCTGGGGGGGAGGGAGAGACCCAGTACTTC. Protein: CASSQRPGGEGETQYF.

CDR3 bases: TGCAGCGTGACGGACAGGGGGGGAGTGGAAGCTTTCTTT. Amino acids: CSVTDRGGVEAFF. This chain joins TRBV29-1 and TRBJ1-1, with 10 positions matching TRBD1. Trimming at V came to 6 bases and at J to 8 bases, leaving 9 bases not matched to a gene. In germline, CDR1 is SQVTM, CDR2 ANQGSEA. The CDR3 length is 13 residues. Combining the CDR3 with reference TRBV29-1 and TRBJ1-1 gives the whole variable domain SAVISQKPSRDICQRGTSLTIQCQVDSQVTMMFWYRQQPGQSLTLIATANQGSEATYESGFVIDKFPISRPNLTFSTLTVSNMSPEDSSIYLCSVTDRGGVEAFFGQGTRLTVV.